The 22 T cell receptor beta chains below were found in one sample sequenced in a study of OX40 agonist ivuxolimab in advanced cancers. Assay: immunoSEQ multiplex PCR; the TCRdb copy retains only in-frame clones and omits some. The table shows about 20,000 clones, with more than 80% occurring only once. The sample consisted of CD4+ or CD8+ T cells sorted from blood, taken in a trial of the OX40 agonist ivuxolimab. The origin of the receptors is an adult with an advanced solid tumor such as melanoma, head and neck, liver or kidney cancer.

The chain joins TRBV11-1 to TRBJ2-3, with 13 bases aligning to TRBD2. Germline CDR1 is SGHAT and CDR2 is FQDESV (reference sequence). The CDR3 is 16 amino acids. J was trimmed by 6 bases and V by 5 bases; bases with no gene match: 8. Here the CDR3 DNA reads TGTGCCAGCAGCAGGGGGACTAGCGGGATTTCGGATACGCAGTATTTT. It translates to CASSRGTSGISDTQYF.

J is TRBJ1-3 and V is TRBV19; no reliable D call. Germline V gene data show CDR1 as LNHDA and CDR2 as SQIVND (reference sequence). The CDR3 extends over 12 amino acids. The V end was cut by 9 bases, the J end by 2 bases, with 8 bases between. CDR3 region: CASSIAGNTIYF. The CDR3 DNA reads as TGTGCCAGCTCCATAGCTGGAAACACCATATATTTT. The full variable domain, its missing parts supplied by reference TRBV19 and TRBJ1-3, is DGGITQSPKYLFRKEGQNVTLSCEQNLNHDAMYWYRQDPGQGLRLIYYSQIVNDFQKGDIAEGYSVSREKKESFPLTVTSAQKNPTAFYLCASSIAGNTIYFGEGSWLTVV.

V is TRBV4-1 and J is TRBJ2-1, with D possibly matching TRBD1 (5 bases). This CDR3 region has 15 residues. CDR1 is MGHRA and CDR2 is YSYEKL in the germline V gene. Trimming took 0 bases from V and 8 from J, leaving 14 bases between them. CDR3 in amino acids: CASSQEGRQGDEQFF. For the CDR3, the DNA is TGCGCCAGCAGCCAAGAGGGGCGGCAAGGCGATGAGCAGTTCTTC.

V is TRBV5-1 and J is TRBJ2-7; D remains unclear. Germline CDR1 is SGHRS and CDR2 is YFSETQ. This CDR3 comprises 14 residues. With 0 bases removed from V and 2 bases from J, the gap between germline ends came to 9 bases. The CDR3 reads CASSLGQATYEQYF. For the CDR3, the DNA is TGCGCCAGCAGCTTGGGGCAGGCAACCTACGAGCAGTACTTC.

This sequence joins TRBV28 and TRBJ1-2; TRBD1 is a possible D gene (5 bases). V lost 1 base and J 10 bases, leaving 13 bases between the germline ends. The CDR3 is 13 residues long. The germline V gene encodes CDR1 MDHEN and CDR2 SYDVKM. Here the CDR3 DNA reads TGTGCCAGCAGTTTATCGGCGGGGGGACCCTACACCTTC. It codes for CASSLSAGGPYTF.

This clone ranks as large. The chain joins TRBV7-9 to TRBJ2-1; D is perhaps TRBD2 (5 bases). The CDR3 runs 14 residues. The germline CDR1 and CDR2 sequences are SEHNR and FQNEAQ (reference sequence). Trimming took 5 bases from V and 8 from J, leaving 16 bases between them. The CDR3 here is CASSDKTILDEQFF. The CDR3 DNA follows: TGTGCCAGCAGCGACAAGACTATTTTGGATGAGCAGTTCTTC.

CDR3 DNA: TGTGCCACGCATCAGATAGGCACTTTTAACACTGAAGCTTTCTTT. It codes for CATHQIGTFNTEAFF. The rearrangement joins TRBV10-3 to TRBJ1-1; no clear D gene. V shed 10 bases and J shed 2 bases, with 20 bases lying between them. The germline V gene encodes CDR1 ENHRY and CDR2 SYGVKD. CDR3 length: 15 amino acids.

This rearrangement joins TRBV13 to TRBJ1-1; D perhaps matches TRBD1 (6 bases). Germline V CDR1 and CDR2: PRHDT, FYEKMQ (reference sequence). V lost 6 bases to trimming and J lost 7 bases, with 24 bases between them. This CDR3 contains 16 residues. CDR3 in DNA: TGTGCCAGCAGGAGGGGGGAGAGGGGAGATTATGGTGAAGCTTTCTTT. Amino acids: CASRRGERGDYGEAFF.

This clone was seen just once. The CDR3 reads CASSLPGNTIYF. DNA for the CDR3: TGTGCCAGCAGCTTACCTGGAAACACCATATATTTT. This chain connects TRBV9 to TRBJ1-3, with D unclear. The V end was cut by 4 bases, the J end by 2 bases, with 4 bases between. The germline CDR1 and CDR2 sequences are SGDLS and YYNGEE. The length of the CDR3 is 12 residues.

V is TRBV6-1 and J is TRBJ2-7, with D tentatively TRBD2 (7 bases). Germline CDR1 is MNHNS and CDR2 is SASEGT. The CDR3 is 15 residues long. V gave up 7 bases and J gave up 3 bases, with 19 bases separating them. The chain's CDR3 is CASTLWGGNRYEQYF. The DNA of the CDR3 is TGTGCCAGCACCCTCTGGGGGGGCAATCGCTACGAGCAGTACTTC.

This CDR3 is CARSPGHQPQHF. The CDR3, as DNA: TGTGCCAGAAGCCCGGGCCATCAGCCCCAGCATTTT. The rearrangement uses TRBV5-3 and TRBJ1-5; no definite D call. TRBV5-3 is an open reading frame whose function is uncertain. Trimming took off 4 bases at V and 5 bases at J, with 7 bases between the two ends. The CDR3 loop spans 12 amino acids.

Only one count was recorded for this clone. V gene TRBV7-9 combines with J gene TRBJ1-1; D possibly corresponds to TRBD1 (5 bases). The V end lost 0 bases, the J end lost 8 bases, and 13 bases lay between the germline ends. This CDR3 has 14 amino acids. Germline V gene sequence: CDR1 SEHNR, CDR2 FQNEAQ (reference sequence). The CDR3 is CASSLAGGGAEAFF. CDR3 DNA sequence: TGTGCCAGCAGCTTAGCCGGGGGAGGGGCCGAAGCTTTCTTT.

This chain joins TRBV27 and TRBJ2-3, with D unclear. This CDR3 has 17 amino acids. The germline V gene encodes CDR1 MNHEY and CDR2 SMNVEV (reference sequence). Trimming removed 9 bases at V and 1 base at J, with 23 bases between. In DNA form, the CDR3 reads TGTGCCAGTAGGTCAAGCCCGTACAGAAAACGCACAGATACGCAGTATTTT. As protein: CASRSSPYRKRTDTQYF.

The chain couples TRBV5-6 to TRBJ1-3; D unclear. V was cut by 3 bases and J by 0 bases, with 10 bases left in between. Per the germline V gene, CDR1 is SGHDT and CDR2 is YYEEEE. This CDR3 has 15 residues. The chain's CDR3 is CASSYSSGSGNTIYF. Here the CDR3 DNA reads TGTGCCAGCAGCTATTCATCCGGCTCTGGAAACACCATATATTTT.

The V gene is TRBV13, the J gene TRBJ2-7, with D possibly matching TRBD2 (7 bases). The ends were cut back, 5 bases at V and 3 bases at J, with 17 bases in the middle. Germline CDR1 PRHDT, CDR2 FYEKMQ (reference sequence). The CDR3 loop spans 15 amino acids. CDR3 sequence (DNA): TGTGCCAGCAGCCAGACGAGGGGGGGAGGCTACGAGCAGTACTTC. This gives the protein CASSQTRGGGYEQYF.

V is TRBV30 and J is TRBJ1-1, with unresolved D. The V end was cut by 0 bases, the J end by 4 bases, with 6 bases between. Germline CDR1 reads GTSNPN; CDR2 reads SVGIG (reference sequence). The length of the CDR3 is 12 residues. The CDR3 protein is CAWSVRITEAFF. As DNA, the CDR3 is TGTGCCTGGAGTGTACGGATCACTGAAGCTTTCTTT.

The chain employs TRBV7-9 and TRBJ1-1; tentative D call: TRBD1 (6 bases). This CDR3 comprises 14 residues. Trimming stripped 1 base from V and 1 base from J, with 7 bases between. Looked up from germline, CDR1 is SEHNR and CDR2 is FQNEAQ (reference sequence). The CDR3 coding sequence is TGTGCCAGCAGCTTAGTGACAGGGAACACTGAAGCTTTCTTT. This gives the protein CASSLVTGNTEAFF.

The V and J genes are TRBV9 and TRBJ1-6; perhaps TRBD1 as D (5 bases). Trimming shortened V by 0 bases and J by 8 bases, and 9 bases separated the two germline ends. Per the germline V gene, CDR1 is SGDLS and CDR2 is YYNGEE. The CDR3 extends over 14 amino acids. CDR3 sequence (DNA): TGTGCCAGCAGCGTAGGAGACAGTGATTCACCCCTCCACTTT. Translation gives CASSVGDSDSPLHF. The variable domain in full, completed from reference TRBV9 and TRBJ1-6, reads DSGVTQTPKHLITATGQRVTLRCSPRSGDLSVYWYQQSLDQGLQFLIQYYNGEERAKGNILERFSAQQFPDLHSELNLSSLELGDSALYFCASSVGDSDSPLHFGNGTRLTVT.

The V and J genes are TRBV10-1 and TRBJ2-5; D is possibly TRBD1 (6 bases). The CDR3 consists of 14 residues. Germline assignment: CDR1 WNHNN and CDR2 SYGVQD (reference sequence). V was cut by 4 bases and J by 3 bases, with 12 bases left in between. CDR3 DNA: TGCGCCAGCAGTGGGACAGAGGGGAAAGAGACCCAGTACTTC. Translated: CASSGTEGKETQYF.

This clone was observed once. The gene calls are TRBV6-5 and TRBJ1-5, with 9 bases fitting TRBD1. From germline, CDR1 is MNHEY and CDR2 SVGAGI. The junction had 6 bases not matched to a gene; V was cut back by 2 bases and J by 7 bases. The CDR3 loop spans 15 amino acids. The CDR3 nucleotides are TGTGCCAGCAGTTACGGGACAGGGATAGAACAGCCCCAGCATTTT. It yields the protein CASSYGTGIEQPQHF.

The rearrangement joins TRBV15 to TRBJ2-3, with D perhaps given as TRBD1 or TRBD2 (5 bases each). The CDR3 is 16 amino acids. The germline V and J ends were trimmed by 4 bases and 9 bases, with 23 bases remaining between them. Germline CDR1 reads LNHNV; CDR2 reads YYDKDF (reference sequence). CDR3 DNA: TGTGCCACCAGCACCCCCAACCGGGACCCCCAAGACACGCAGTATTTT. It translates to CATSTPNRDPQDTQYF.

The CDR3 nucleotides are TGTGCCAGCAGCGTACTAATAACAGGGGGGACTGAAGCTTTCTTT. It yields the protein CASSVLITGGTEAFF. The chain couples TRBV9 to TRBJ1-1; 8 bases are a match to TRBD1. Germline V gives CDR1 SGDLS, CDR2 YYNGEE. The ends lost 1 base at V and 5 bases at J; junction bases unmatched: 7. The CDR3 is 15 residues long.